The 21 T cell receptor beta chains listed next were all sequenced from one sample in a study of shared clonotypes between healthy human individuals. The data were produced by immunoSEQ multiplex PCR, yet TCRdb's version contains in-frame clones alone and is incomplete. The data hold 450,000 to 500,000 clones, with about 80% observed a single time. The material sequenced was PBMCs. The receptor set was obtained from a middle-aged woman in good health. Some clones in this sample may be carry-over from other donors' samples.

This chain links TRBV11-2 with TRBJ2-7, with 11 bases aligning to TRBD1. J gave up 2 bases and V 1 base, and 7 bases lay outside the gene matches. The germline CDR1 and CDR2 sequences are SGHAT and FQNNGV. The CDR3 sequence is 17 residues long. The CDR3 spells CASSLAGGQGGTYEQYF. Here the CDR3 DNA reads TGTGCCAGCAGCTTAGCAGGGGGACAGGGGGGAACCTACGAGCAGTACTTC.

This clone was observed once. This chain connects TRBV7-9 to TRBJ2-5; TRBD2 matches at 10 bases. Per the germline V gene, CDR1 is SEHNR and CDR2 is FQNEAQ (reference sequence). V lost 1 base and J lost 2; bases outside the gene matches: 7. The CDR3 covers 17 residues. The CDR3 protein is CASSLVRLAGDQETQYF. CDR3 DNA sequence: TGTGCCAGCAGCTTAGTTCGGCTAGCGGGAGATCAAGAGACCCAGTACTTC.

CDR3 sequence reads: CASSPTDYNSPLHF. CDR3 nucleotides: TGCGCCAGCAGCCCGACGGACTATAATTCACCCCTCCACTTT. The rearrangement links TRBV4-3 to TRBJ1-6; D uncertain. Germline V CDR1 and CDR2: LGHNA, YSLEER. V lost 4 bases to trimming and J lost 3 bases, with 7 bases between them. CDR3 length equals 14 residues.

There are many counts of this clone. CDR3 in amino acids: CASSEFAEVNEQFF. CDR3 coding DNA: TGTGCCAGCAGTGAATTCGCTGAGGTCAATGAGCAGTTCTTC. V gene TRBV25-1 combines with J gene TRBJ2-1; D remains unclear. The CDR3 extends over 14 amino acids. Between the trimmed V and J ends, which lost 1 base and 6 bases, there was a span of 10 bases. Germline V gives CDR1 MGHDK, CDR2 SYGVNS.

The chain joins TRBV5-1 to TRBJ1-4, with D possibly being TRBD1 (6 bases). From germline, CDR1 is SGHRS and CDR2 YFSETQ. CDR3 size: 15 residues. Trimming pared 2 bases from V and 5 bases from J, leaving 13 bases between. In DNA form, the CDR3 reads TGCGCCAGCAGCTTCGCAGGGGCGTCGAATGAAAAACTGTTTTTT. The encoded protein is CASSFAGASNEKLFF.

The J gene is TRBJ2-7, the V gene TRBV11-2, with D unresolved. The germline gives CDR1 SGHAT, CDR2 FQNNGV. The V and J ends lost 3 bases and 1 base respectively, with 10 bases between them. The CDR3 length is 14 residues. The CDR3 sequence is CASSFFSLSYEQYF. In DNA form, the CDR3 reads TGTGCCAGCAGCTTCTTTTCCCTATCCTACGAGCAGTACTTC.

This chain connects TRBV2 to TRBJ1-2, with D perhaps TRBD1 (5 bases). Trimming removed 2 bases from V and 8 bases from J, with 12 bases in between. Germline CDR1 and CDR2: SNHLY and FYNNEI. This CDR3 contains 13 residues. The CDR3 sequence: CASSERGQTGYTF. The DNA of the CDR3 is TGTGCCAGCAGTGAAAGGGGTCAAACGGGCTACACCTTC.

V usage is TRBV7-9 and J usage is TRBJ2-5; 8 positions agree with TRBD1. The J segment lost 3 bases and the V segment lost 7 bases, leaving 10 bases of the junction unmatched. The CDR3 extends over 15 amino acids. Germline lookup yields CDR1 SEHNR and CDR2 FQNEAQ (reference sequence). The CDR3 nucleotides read TGTGCCAGCAACCCGCGACAGGGGACAAAAGAGACCCAGTACTTC. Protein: CASNPRQGTKETQYF.

The CDR3 DNA reads TGTGCCAGCAGCGGAACCGGGACGGAAACTACCGGGGAGCTGTTTTTT. This translates into CASSGTGTETTGELFF. This chain uses TRBV9 with TRBJ2-2; D might be TRBD1 or TRBD2, each matching 5 bases. The V and J ends lost 3 bases and 5 bases respectively, with 17 bases between them. Germline V lookup: CDR1 SGDLS, CDR2 YYNGEE. This CDR3 has 16 residues.

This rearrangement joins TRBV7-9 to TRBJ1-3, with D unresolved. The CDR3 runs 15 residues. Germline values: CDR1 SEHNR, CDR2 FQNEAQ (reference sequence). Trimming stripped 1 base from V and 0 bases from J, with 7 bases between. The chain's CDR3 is CASSLDSGSGNTIYF. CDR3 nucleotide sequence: TGTGCCAGCAGCTTAGATTCAGGCTCTGGAAACACCATATATTTT.

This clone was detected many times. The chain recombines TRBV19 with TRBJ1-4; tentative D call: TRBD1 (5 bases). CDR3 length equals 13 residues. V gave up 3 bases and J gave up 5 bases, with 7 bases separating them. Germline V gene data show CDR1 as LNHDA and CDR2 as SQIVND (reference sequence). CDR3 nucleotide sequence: TGTGCCAGTAGTATTTCAGGGAATGAAAAACTGTTTTTT. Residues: CASSISGNEKLFF.

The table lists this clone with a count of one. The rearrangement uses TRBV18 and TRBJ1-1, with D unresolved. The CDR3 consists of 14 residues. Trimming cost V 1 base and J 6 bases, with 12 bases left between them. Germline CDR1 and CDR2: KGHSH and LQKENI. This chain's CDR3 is CASSPLAVGSEAFF. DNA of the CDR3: TGTGCCAGCTCACCACTAGCGGTTGGGTCTGAAGCTTTCTTT.

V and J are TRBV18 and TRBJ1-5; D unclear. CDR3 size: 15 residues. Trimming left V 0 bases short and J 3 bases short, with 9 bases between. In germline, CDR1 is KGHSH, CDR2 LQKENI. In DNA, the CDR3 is TGTGCCAGCTCACCACCCTCAGGCGACAATCAGCCCCAGCATTTT. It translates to CASSPPSGDNQPQHF.

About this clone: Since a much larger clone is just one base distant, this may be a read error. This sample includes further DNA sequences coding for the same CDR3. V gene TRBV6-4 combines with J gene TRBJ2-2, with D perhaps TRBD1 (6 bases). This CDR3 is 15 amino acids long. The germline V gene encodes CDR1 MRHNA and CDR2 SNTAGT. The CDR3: CASSDSDRHTGELFF. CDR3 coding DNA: TGTGCTAGCAGTGACTCGGACAGACACACCGGGGAGCTGTTTTTT.

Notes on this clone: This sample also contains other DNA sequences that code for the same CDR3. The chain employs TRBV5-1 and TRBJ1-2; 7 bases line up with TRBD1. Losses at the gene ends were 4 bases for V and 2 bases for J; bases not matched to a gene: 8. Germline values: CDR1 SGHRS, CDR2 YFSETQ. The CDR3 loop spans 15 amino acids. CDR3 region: CASSVTTGSNYGYTF. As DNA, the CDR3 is TGCGCCAGCAGCGTAACGACAGGGTCAAACTATGGCTACACCTTC.

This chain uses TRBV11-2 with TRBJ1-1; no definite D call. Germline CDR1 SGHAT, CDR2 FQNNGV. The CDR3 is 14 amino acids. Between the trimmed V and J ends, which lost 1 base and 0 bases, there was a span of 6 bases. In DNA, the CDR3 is TGTGCCAGCAGCTTAGTTAAGATGAACACTGAAGCTTTCTTT. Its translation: CASSLVKMNTEAFF.

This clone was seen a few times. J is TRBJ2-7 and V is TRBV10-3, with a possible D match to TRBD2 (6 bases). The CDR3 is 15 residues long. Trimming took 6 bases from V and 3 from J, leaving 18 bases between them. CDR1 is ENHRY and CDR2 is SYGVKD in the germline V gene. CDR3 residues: CAIRALGTLNYEQYF. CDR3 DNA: TGTGCCATCAGAGCTCTAGGGACTCTAAACTACGAGCAGTACTTC.

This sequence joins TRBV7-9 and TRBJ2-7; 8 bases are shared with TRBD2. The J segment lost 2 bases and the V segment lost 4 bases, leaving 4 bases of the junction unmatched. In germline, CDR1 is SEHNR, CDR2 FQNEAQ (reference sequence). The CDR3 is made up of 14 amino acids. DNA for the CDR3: TGTGCCAGCAGCTACGGGGGGGCTCCCTACGAGCAGTACTTC. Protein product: CASSYGGAPYEQYF. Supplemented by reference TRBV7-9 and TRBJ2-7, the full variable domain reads DTGVSQNPRHKITKRGQNVTFRCDPISEHNRLYWYRQTLGQGPEFLTYFQNEAQLEKSRLLSDRFSAERPKGSFSTLEIQRTEQGDSAMYLCASSYGGAPYEQYFGPGTRLTVT.

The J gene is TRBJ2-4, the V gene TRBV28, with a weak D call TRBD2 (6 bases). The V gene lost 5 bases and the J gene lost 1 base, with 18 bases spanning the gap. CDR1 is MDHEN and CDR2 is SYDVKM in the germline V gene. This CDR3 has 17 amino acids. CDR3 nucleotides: TGTGCCAGCAGTGGCCCACGGGGGTCGGTGGCCAAAAACATTCAGTACTTC. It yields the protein CASSGPRGSVAKNIQYF.

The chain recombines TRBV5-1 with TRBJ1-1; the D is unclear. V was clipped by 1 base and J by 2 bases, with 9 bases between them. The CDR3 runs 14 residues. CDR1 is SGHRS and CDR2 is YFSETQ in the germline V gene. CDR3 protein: CASSLTVANTEAFF. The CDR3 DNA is TGCGCCAGCAGCTTGACAGTCGCTAACACTGAAGCTTTCTTT.

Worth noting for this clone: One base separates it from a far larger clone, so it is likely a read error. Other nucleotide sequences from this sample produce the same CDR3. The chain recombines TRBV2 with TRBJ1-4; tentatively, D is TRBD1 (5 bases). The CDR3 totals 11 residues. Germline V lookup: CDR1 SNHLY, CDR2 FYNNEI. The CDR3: CASQGYEKLFF. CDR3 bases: TGTGCCAGTCAGGGTTATGAAAAACTGTTCTTT.